The T cell receptor beta chain under discussion was sequenced for a study of T cell responses to AZD1222 COVID-19 vaccine. Trimming removed 0 bases at V and 4 bases at J, with 9 bases between. The CDR3 covers 14 residues. Germline V CDR1 and CDR2: SGHDN, FVKESK. TCRdb keeps only in-frame clones here, not all; method: immunoSEQ multiplex PCR. Of around 100,000 clones listed, roughly nine tenths were seen once; the top ten hold about 2.5%. As concerns this clone: Its target is not known.

Study-level findings and limits: Females outnumbered males among donors, who were mostly white British; clonal diversity was possibly underestimated.

This TCR came from an adult who received the AZD1222 COVID-19 vaccine. The input for sequencing was peripheral blood, taken 28 days after the second AZD1222 dose. V gene TRBV14 combines with J gene TRBJ1-2; D is unclear. The CDR3 nucleotides read TGTGCCAGCAGCCAAGACAGCAAGAGCTATGGCTACACCTTC. Translating gives CASSQDSKSYGYTF. Drawing the rest from reference TRBV14 and TRBJ1-2, the complete variable domain is EAGVTQFPSHSVIEKGQTVTLRCDPISGHDNLYWYRRVMGKEIKFLLHFVKESKQDESGMPNNRFLAERTGGTYSTLKVQPAELEDSGVYFCASSQDSKSYGYTFGSGTRLTVV.